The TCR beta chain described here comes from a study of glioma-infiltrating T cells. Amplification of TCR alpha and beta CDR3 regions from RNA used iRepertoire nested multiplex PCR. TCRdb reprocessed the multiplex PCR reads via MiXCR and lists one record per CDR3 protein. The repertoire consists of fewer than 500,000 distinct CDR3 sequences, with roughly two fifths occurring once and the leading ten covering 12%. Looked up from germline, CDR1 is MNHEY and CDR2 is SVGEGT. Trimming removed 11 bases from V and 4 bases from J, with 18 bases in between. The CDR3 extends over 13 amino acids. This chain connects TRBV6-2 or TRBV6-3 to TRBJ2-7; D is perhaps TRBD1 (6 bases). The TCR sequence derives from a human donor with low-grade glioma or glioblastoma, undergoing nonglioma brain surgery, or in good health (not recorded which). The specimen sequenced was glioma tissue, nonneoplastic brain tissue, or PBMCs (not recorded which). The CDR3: CAVLGTQAYEQYF. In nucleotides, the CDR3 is TGTGCCGTCCTCGGGACACAAGCATACGAGCAGTACTTC.